The 25 T cell receptor beta chains in this list originate from one sample, sequenced in a study of tumor-infiltrating lymphocytes in primary liver carcinoma. Synthesis of TCR beta cDNA was carried out from 450 to 650 ng total RNA with a constant-region primer. Slightly modified ARM-PCR with three nested multiplex PCR rounds yielded TCR beta libraries. Amplification in the first two PCR rounds was performed using TRBV1-TRBV30 forward primers and a C-beta reverse primer for around 10 cycles each. TCRdb used MiXCR to reprocess the multiplex PCR reads, holding one entry per CDR3 protein. The sample has roughly 100,000 distinct CDR3 sequences; approximately 78% are singletons. The tissue used was unsorted bulk material of about 20-33 mg. RNA and DNA were co-extracted from it with the AllPrep DNA/RNA mini kit. The source material was liver tumor tissue from sampling region 3. Subset denoted: tumor region T3, left-lateral pole. The source of these receptors is a man aged 35-49 years with primary liver carcinoma and hepatitis B virus infection.

This chain joins TRBV11-2 and TRBJ2-1; D is ambiguous. This CDR3 comprises 15 residues. Germline V gene sequence: CDR1 SGHAT, CDR2 FQNNGV. In nucleotides, the CDR3 is TGTGTCAGAAGACCCGACATGAGCTCCTACAATGAGCAGTTCTTC. It specifies CVRRPDMSSYNEQFF.

The J gene is TRBJ2-7, the V gene TRBV11-2; 8 bases line up with TRBD1. The CDR3 runs 14 residues. CDR1 and CDR2 (germline): SGHAT, FQNNGV. V lost 2 bases to trimming and J lost 8 bases; unmatched junction nucleotides: 8. DNA of the CDR3: TGTGCCAGCAGCTTACGATGGACAGGGAACAAGCAGTACTTC. Protein product: CASSLRWTGNKQYF.

As for this clonotype: One end of the junction varies from germline; a read error may be responsible. This chain links TRBV6-6 with TRBJ1-5; 7 bases fit TRBD1. The length of the CDR3 is 16 residues. Germline V lookup: CDR1 MNHNY, CDR2 SVGAGI (reference sequence). DNA for the CDR3: TGTGCCAGAAGTTACGGCGACAGGGTGAGCAATCAGCCCCATCATTTT. Its translation is CARSYGDRVSNQPHHF.

This clonotype was counted at least ten times. CDR3 bases: TGTGCCAGCACCCTGGGATTTACTGGGGCCAACGTCCTGACTTTC. This gives the protein CASTLGFTGANVLTF. The rearrangement uses TRBV12-3 or TRBV12-4 and TRBJ2-6; D is unclear. The CDR3 loop spans 15 amino acids. Trimming took 7 bases from V and 2 from J, leaving 12 bases between them.

Note on this clonotype: At one boundary the junction diverges from the germline segment, which might be a read error. The V gene is TRBV29-1, the J gene TRBJ2-3; TRBD1 aligns across 10 bases. The germline V gene has CDR1 SQVTM and CDR2 ANQGSEA. The CDR3 is 14 amino acids. The CDR3 nucleotides are TGTAGCGTTTCCGGGACAGGGGCATCAGATACGCGGTATTTT. Protein product: CSVSGTGASDTRYF.

This rearrangement joins TRBV7-9 to TRBJ2-3; D uncertain. The CDR3 consists of 12 residues. Germline CDR1 and CDR2: SEHNR and FQNEAQ (reference sequence). Trimming took off 1 base at V and 11 bases at J, with 10 bases between the two ends. This CDR3 reads CASSLDDGQQYF. The CDR3 nucleotides are TGTGCCAGCAGCTTAGATGACGGTCAGCAGTATTTT.

To note about this clonotype: Sequence at one end of the junction differs from germline and may be a read error. The chain recombines TRBV10-3 with TRBJ2-5; D not resolved. Germline assignment: CDR1 ENHRY and CDR2 SYGVKD. The CDR3 runs to 15 residues. Here the CDR3 DNA reads TGTGCCATCAGCGTTACTAATCAAGCAGGAGAGACCCAGTGCTTC. Protein sequence: CAISVTNQAGETQCF.

By its share, this clonotype is large. The CDR3 sequence is CSVGPIETQYF. The CDR3 DNA follows: TGCAGCGTGGGGCCGATAGAGACCCAGTACTTC. This chain uses TRBV29-1 with TRBJ2-5, with D possibly TRBD1 on 5 matching bases. Germline assignment: CDR1 SQVTM and CDR2 ANQGSEA. CDR3 length: 11 residues. V shed 6 bases and J shed 4 bases, with 9 bases lying between them.

This clonotype has only one observation. The CDR3 end shows no conserved phenylalanine or tryptophan, and so a read error is likely. The rearrangement joins TRBV12-5 to TRBJ2-1; D is undetermined. Germline CDR1 is LGHNT and CDR2 is FRNRAP. Between the trimmed V and J ends, which lost 4 bases and 11 bases, there was a span of 15 bases. The CDR3 has 13 residues. The CDR3 DNA reads TGTGCTAGTGGTTCCGACGTAAGTCTAAAGCAGTTCTTG. This translates into CASGSDVSLKQFL.

Worth noting for this clonotype: A much larger clone differs from this one at a single base, so this may be a read error. This chain connects TRBV28 to TRBJ2-1, with 8 bases identical to TRBD2. Germline lookup yields CDR1 MDHEN and CDR2 SYDVKM. This CDR3 has 13 residues. With V trimmed by 7 bases and J by 6 bases, 5 bases remained unmatched. This CDR3 is CASNWTSPNEQFF. CDR3 in DNA: TGTGCCAGCAACTGGACTAGCCCCAATGAGCAGTTCTTC.

This clonotype was detected once. The gene calls are TRBV7-8 and TRBJ2-5, with D perhaps matching TRBD2 (6 bases). CDR1 SGHVS and CDR2 FQNEAQ come from the germline V gene. V lost 5 bases, J lost 7 bases, and 17 bases lay in between. The CDR3 extends over 14 amino acids. CDR3 loop: CASSRDWGIVTQYF. CDR3 DNA: TGTGCCAGCAGCAGGGACTGGGGGATTGTGACCCAGTACTTC.

On this clonotype: Germline and junction disagree at one end, which may indicate a read error. The chain combines TRBV7-9 with TRBJ2-3, with D hard to call. The germline V gene encodes CDR1 SEHNR and CDR2 FQNEAQ (reference sequence). The CDR3 spans 12 residues. The CDR3 sequence is CASNLEDGPQYF. The CDR3 region has the DNA TGTGCTAGCAACTTAGAAGACGGCCCGCAGTATTTT.

With respect to this clonotype: This CDR3 fails to terminate in the conserved phenylalanine or tryptophan, so it likely reflects a read error. The rearrangement joins TRBV4-1 to TRBJ2-5, with D perhaps matching TRBD2 (6 bases). V dropped 3 bases and J dropped 3 bases, with 17 bases sitting between them. This CDR3 has 16 residues. The germline V gene encodes CDR1 MGHRA and CDR2 YSYEKL. CDR3 region: CASSQVFSGLEETQYL. CDR3 nucleotides: TGCGCCAGCAGCCAGGTATTTAGCGGATTGGAAGAGACCCAGTACTTA.

About this clonotype: A read error may account for a junction end that differs from germline. V is TRBV6-2 or TRBV6-3 and J is TRBJ2-7, with 7 bases fitting TRBD2. This CDR3 comprises 17 residues. Germline CDR1 is MNHEY and CDR2 is SVGEGT. The CDR3 region is CTSSYDGRTRGIYEQYF. The CDR3 nucleotides read TGTACCAGCAGTTACGATGGGAGGACTAGAGGGATCTACGAACAGTACTTC.

Remarks on this clonotype: A read error may account for a junction end that differs from germline. The rearrangement joins TRBV6-2 or TRBV6-3 to TRBJ2-1; D not certain. The end of the DNA fits TRBJ2-7 better, so the J call may be wrong. Per germline, CDR1 MNHEY and CDR2 SVGEGT. This CDR3 has 15 residues. CDR3 loop: CTSSYEIVGYNEQYF. The CDR3 bases are TGTACCAGTAGTTATGAGATCGTTGGCTACAATGAGCAGTACTTC.

In the case of this clonotype: The conserved final phenylalanine or tryptophan is absent from the CDR3, which likely points to a read error. The V call is TRBV12-3 or TRBV12-4, the J call TRBJ2-7, with D hard to call. Near its end, the DNA agrees better with TRBJ2-1, so the J call may be wrong. The CDR3 loop spans 13 amino acids. CDR3 sequence reads: CASSYTRSYEQFL. CDR3 sequence (DNA): TGTGCCAGCAGTTACACCCGTTCCTACGAGCAGTTCTTA.

Points on this clonotype: A much larger clone sits a single nucleotide away, making a read error possible. The rearrangement joins TRBV2 to TRBJ2-3, with 8 bases lining up with TRBD2. With 2 bases clipped from V and 5 bases from J, the junction kept 9 bases outside the gene matches. The CDR3 has 16 amino acids. Germline loops: CDR1 SNHLY, CDR2 FYNNEI. Written as DNA, the CDR3 is TGTGCCAGCAGTGAAAGGGCGGGAGGTCGCAGAGATACGCAGTATTTT. This gives the protein CASSERAGGRRDTQYF.

The V call is TRBV29-1, the J call TRBJ1-1; the match to TRBD1 covers 7 bases. J gave up 5 bases and V 6 bases, and 6 bases lay outside the gene matches. This CDR3 is 12 amino acids long. The germline V gene has CDR1 SQVTM and CDR2 ANQGSEA. In DNA form, the CDR3 reads TGCAGCGTGTGGACAGGCGTGACTGAAGCTTTCTTT. Translating gives CSVWTGVTEAFF.

On this clonotype itself: Germline and junction disagree at one end, which may indicate a read error. The chain recombines TRBV5-4 with TRBJ2-2; 7 bases fit TRBD1. Germline CDR1 SGHNT, CDR2 YYREEE (reference sequence). The CDR3 is 14 amino acids. CDR3: CASSFDEHTGEQFF. The CDR3 DNA reads as TGTGCCAGCAGCTTTGATGAGCACACAGGGGAGCAGTTTTTT.

For this clonotype: A junction end diverges from the germline sequence, so it may reflect a read error. The chain combines TRBV12-3 or TRBV12-4 with TRBJ2-7; the match to TRBD2 covers 8 bases. This CDR3 region has 15 residues. CDR3 nucleotide sequence: TGTACCAGCAGCCGCGCCGGGAGCGGGAGCTACAAGCAGTACTTC. This encodes CTSSRAGSGSYKQYF.

On this clonotype itself: One end of the junction varies from germline; a read error may be responsible. The gene calls are TRBV4-2 and TRBJ2-5; D not certain. The germline V gene has CDR1 LGHNA and CDR2 YNFKEQ. This CDR3 spans 15 amino acids. The CDR3 sequence: CANSHLLDYQETQYF. CDR3 in DNA: TGTGCCAACAGCCACCTCCTTGACTACCAAGAGACCCAGTACTTC.

Remarks on this clonotype: Germline and junction disagree at one end, which may indicate a read error. This chain links TRBV28 with TRBJ1-4, with 8 positions matching TRBD1. The CDR3 loop spans 15 amino acids. CDR1 is MDHEN, CDR2 SYDVKM, per germline. This CDR3 reads CASSSWTGSNENLFF. DNA for the CDR3: TGTGCCAGCAGTTCTTGGACAGGGAGTAATGAAAACCTGTTTTTT.

Details on this clonotype: The CDR3 ends on some other residue instead of the conserved phenylalanine or tryptophan, so this is likely a read error. The chain carries TRBV14 and TRBJ1-1, with TRBD1 as a possible D gene (6 bases). CDR1 is SGHDN and CDR2 is FVKESK in the germline V gene. This CDR3 has 16 residues. Deletions cut 4 bases from V and 0 bases from J, with 15 bases between. The CDR3 bases are TGTGCCAGCAGCCGGGGACAAGAGAGAATGAACACTGAAGCTTTCTTG. It specifies CASSRGQERMNTEAFL.

A remark on this clonotype: The junction shows a germline mismatch at one end, possibly a read error. V usage is TRBV4-3 and J usage is TRBJ2-2, with 8 positions matching TRBD2. The germline V gene encodes CDR1 LGHNA and CDR2 YSLEER. The CDR3 extends over 18 amino acids. CDR3 bases: TGCGCCAGCAGCGGGGGACTAGTGGGTTCCGCGAACACCCGGGAGCTGTTTTTT. Amino acids: CASSGGLVGSANTRELFF.

Note on this clonotype: Compared with germline, one end of the junction differs, possibly owing to a read error. The chain employs TRBV11-2 and TRBJ2-2; weak D call: TRBD2 (5 bases). CDR1 and CDR2 from the germline V gene are SGHAT and FQNNGV. The CDR3 has 13 residues. For the CDR3, the DNA is TGTACCACTAGGCCAGGAAGCACCGGGGAGCTGGTTTTT. Translation: CTTRPGSTGELVF.